This TCR beta chain was observed in a study of shared clonotypes between healthy human individuals. Naivety among CD8 cells was defined by CD45RO negativity and positive CCR7 selection, thereby excluding terminally differentiated effector memory CD45RA+ cells. Profiled with immunoSEQ multiplex PCR; TCRdb holds only in-frame clones, not every one. The sample records about 2 million clones, about 95% being singletons. CDR1 is LGHNA and CDR2 is YSLEER in the germline V gene. The CDR3 consists of 13 residues. The V and J ends lost 1 base and 2 bases respectively, with 6 bases between them. Sequencing was carried out using naive CD8+ T cells sorted from blood. The V and J genes are TRBV4-3 and TRBJ2-7; D unresolved. This clonotype was obtained from a man between 18 and 29 years old in good health. CDR3 amino acids: CASSQGLPYEQYF. In DNA, the CDR3 is TGCGCCAGCAGCCAAGGGTTACCCTACGAGCAGTACTTC.